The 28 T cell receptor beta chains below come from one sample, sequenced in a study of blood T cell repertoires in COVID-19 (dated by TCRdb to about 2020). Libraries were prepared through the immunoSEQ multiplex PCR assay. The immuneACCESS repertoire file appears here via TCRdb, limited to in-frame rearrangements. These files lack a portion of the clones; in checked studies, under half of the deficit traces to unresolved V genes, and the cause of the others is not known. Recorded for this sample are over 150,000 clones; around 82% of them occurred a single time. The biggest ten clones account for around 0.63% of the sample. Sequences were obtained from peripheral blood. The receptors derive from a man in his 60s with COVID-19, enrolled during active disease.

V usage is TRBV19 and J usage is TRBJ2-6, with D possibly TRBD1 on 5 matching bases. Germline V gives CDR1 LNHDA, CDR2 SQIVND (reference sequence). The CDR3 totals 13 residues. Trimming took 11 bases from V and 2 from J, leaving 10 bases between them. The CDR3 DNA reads TGTGCCGGTAAGGGGCCTGGGGCCAACGTCCTGACTTTC. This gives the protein CAGKGPGANVLTF. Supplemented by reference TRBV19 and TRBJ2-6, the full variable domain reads DGGITQSPKYLFRKEGQNVTLSCEQNLNHDAMYWYRQDPGQGLRLIYYSQIVNDFQKGDIAEGYSVSREKKESFPLTVTSAQKNPTAFYLCAGKGPGANVLTFGAGSRLTVL.

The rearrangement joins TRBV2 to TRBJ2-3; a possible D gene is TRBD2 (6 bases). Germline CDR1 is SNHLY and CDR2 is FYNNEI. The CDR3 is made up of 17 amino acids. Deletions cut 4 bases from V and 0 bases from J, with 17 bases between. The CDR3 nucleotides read TGTGCCAGCAGTGTCATGCTTAGCGGAATTAGCACAGATACGCAGTATTTT. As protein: CASSVMLSGISTDTQYF. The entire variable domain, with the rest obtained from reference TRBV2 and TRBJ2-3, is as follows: EPEVTQTPSHQVTQMGQEVILRCVPISNHLYFYWYRQILGQKVEFLVSFYNNEISEKSEIFDDQFSVERPDGSNFTLKIRSTKLEDSAMYFCASSVMLSGISTDTQYFGPGTRLTVL.

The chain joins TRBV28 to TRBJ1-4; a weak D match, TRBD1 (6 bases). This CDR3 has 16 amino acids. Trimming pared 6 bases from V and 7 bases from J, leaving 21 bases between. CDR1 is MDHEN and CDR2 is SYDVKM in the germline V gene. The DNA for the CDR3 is TGTGCCAGCAGGTCCCACTCGGGGGGGCGGGGTGAAAAACTGTTTTTT. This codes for CASRSHSGGRGEKLFF.

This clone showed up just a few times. CDR3 sequence (DNA): TGTGCCAGCCACCCGGGGGACCTCCAAGGCGGGGAGCTGTTTTTT. Translation: CASHPGDLQGGELFF. V and J are TRBV7-9 and TRBJ2-2; a weak D match, TRBD2 (6 bases). The CDR3 contains 15 residues. V lost 8 bases and J 7 bases, leaving 20 bases between the germline ends. CDR1 SEHNR and CDR2 FQNEAQ come from the germline V gene (reference sequence).

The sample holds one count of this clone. Written as DNA, the CDR3 is TGTGCCACCAGCAGGGGGGACAGGGGGCTTCCCCAGCCCCAGCATTTT. Its protein product is CATSRGDRGLPQPQHF. V and J are TRBV15 and TRBJ1-5; 12 nucleotides line up with TRBD1. The germline gives CDR1 LNHNV, CDR2 YYDKDF (reference sequence). The junction had 7 bases not matched to a gene; V was cut back by 3 bases and J by 7 bases. The CDR3 totals 16 residues.

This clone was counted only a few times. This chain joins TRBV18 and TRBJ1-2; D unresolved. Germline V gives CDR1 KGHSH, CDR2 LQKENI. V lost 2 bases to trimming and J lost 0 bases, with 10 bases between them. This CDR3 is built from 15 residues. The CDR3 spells CASSPYDITNYGYTF. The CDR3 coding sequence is TGTGCCAGCTCACCATATGACATAACTAACTATGGCTACACCTTC.

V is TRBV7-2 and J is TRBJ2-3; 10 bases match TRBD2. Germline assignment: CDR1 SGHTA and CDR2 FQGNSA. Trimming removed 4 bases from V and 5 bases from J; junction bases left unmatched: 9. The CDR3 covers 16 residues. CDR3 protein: CASSSVLAGVGDTQYF. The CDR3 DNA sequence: TGTGCCAGCAGCTCGGTGCTAGCGGGAGTGGGAGATACGCAGTATTTT.

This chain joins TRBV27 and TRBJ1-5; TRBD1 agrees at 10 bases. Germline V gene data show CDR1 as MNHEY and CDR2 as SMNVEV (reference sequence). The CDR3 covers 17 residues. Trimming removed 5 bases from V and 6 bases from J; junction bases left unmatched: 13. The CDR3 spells CASSPTRQGARGQPQHF. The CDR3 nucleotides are TGTGCCAGCAGTCCAACCCGACAGGGGGCGAGGGGTCAGCCCCAGCATTTT.

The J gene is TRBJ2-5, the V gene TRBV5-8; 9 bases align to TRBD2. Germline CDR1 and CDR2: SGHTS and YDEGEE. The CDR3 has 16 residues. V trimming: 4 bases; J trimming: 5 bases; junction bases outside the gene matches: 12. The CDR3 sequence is CASSPRRLAGIETQYF. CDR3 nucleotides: TGTGCCAGCAGCCCCCGGCGGCTAGCGGGGATTGAGACCCAGTACTTC.

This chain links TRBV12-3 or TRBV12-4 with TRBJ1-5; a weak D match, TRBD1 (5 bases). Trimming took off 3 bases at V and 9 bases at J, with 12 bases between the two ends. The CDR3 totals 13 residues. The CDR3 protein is CASSFREVSPQHF. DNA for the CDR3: TGTGCCAGCAGTTTCAGGGAGGTTTCGCCCCAGCATTTT.

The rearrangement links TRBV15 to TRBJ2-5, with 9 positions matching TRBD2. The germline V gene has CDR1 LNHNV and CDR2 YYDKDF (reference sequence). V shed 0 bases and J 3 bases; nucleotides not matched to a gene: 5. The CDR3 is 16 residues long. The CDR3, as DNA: TGTGCCACCAGCAGAGATGGGGCTAGCGGGGAAGAGACCCAGTACTTC. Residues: CATSRDGASGEETQYF. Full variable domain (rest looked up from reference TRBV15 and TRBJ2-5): DAMVIQNPRYQVTQFGKPVTLSCSQTLNHNVMYWYQQKSSQAPKLLFHYYDKDFNNEADTPDNFQSRRPNTSFCFLDIRSPGLGDTAMYLCATSRDGASGEETQYFGPGTRLLVL.

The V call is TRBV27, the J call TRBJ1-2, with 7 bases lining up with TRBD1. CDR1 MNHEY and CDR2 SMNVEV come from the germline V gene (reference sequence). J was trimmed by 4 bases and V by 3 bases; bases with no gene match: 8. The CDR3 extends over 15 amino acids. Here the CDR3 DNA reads TGTGCCAGCAGTTTTCTAGGACAGGAGGCCTATGGCTACACCTTC. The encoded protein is CASSFLGQEAYGYTF.

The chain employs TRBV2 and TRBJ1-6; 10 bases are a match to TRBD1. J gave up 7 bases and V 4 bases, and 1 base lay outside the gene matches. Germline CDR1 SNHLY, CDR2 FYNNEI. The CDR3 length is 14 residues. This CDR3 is CASSVGQGNSPLHF. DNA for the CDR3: TGTGCCAGCAGTGTGGGACAGGGGAATTCACCCCTCCACTTT.

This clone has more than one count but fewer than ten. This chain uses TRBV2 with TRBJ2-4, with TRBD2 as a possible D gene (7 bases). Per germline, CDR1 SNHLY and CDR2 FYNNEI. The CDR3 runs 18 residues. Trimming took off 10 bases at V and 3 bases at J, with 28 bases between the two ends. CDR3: CATGEGGATLRYKNIQYF. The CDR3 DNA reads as TGTGCCACCGGGGAGGGGGGGGCTACCCTCCGATACAAAAACATTCAGTACTTC.

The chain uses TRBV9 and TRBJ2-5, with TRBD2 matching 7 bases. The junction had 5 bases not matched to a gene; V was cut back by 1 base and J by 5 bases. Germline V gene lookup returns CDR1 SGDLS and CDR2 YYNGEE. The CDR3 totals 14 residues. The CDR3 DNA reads TGTGCCAGCAGCGTATCCCTAGCGGAGGAGACCCAGTACTTC. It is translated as CASSVSLAEETQYF. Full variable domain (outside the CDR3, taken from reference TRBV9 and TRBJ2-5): DSGVTQTPKHLITATGQRVTLRCSPRSGDLSVYWYQQSLDQGLQFLIQYYNGEERAKGNILERFSAQQFPDLHSELNLSSLELGDSALYFCASSVSLAEETQYFGPGTRLLVL.

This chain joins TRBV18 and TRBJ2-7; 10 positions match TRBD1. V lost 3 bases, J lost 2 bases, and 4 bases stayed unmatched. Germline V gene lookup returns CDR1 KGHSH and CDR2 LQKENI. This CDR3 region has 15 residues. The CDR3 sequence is CASSPPGQGAYEQYF. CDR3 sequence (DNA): TGTGCCAGCTCACCTCCAGGACAGGGGGCCTACGAGCAGTACTTC.

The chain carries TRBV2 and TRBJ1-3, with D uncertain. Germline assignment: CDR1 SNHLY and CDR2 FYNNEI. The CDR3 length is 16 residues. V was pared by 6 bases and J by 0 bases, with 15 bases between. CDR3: CASREGLAFSGNTIYF. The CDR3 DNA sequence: TGTGCCAGCAGGGAGGGTTTGGCCTTCTCTGGAAACACCATATATTTT.

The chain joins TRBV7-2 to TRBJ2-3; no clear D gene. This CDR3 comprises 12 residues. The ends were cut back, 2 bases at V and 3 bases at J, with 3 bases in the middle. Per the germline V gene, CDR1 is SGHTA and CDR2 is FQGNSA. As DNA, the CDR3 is TGTGCCAGCAGCTTATCGACAGATACGCAGTATTTT. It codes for CASSLSTDTQYF.

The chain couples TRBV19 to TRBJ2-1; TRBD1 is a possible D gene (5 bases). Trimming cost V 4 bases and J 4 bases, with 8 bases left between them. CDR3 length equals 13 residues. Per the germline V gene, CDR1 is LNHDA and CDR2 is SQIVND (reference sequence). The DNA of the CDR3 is TGTGCCAGTAGTAGGGGCGGATACAATGAGCAGTTCTTC. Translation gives CASSRGGYNEQFF.

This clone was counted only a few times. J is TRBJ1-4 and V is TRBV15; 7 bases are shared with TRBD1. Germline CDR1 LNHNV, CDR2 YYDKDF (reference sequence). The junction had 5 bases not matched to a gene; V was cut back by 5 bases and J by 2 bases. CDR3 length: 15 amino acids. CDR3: CATSVHRGTNEKLFF. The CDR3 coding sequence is TGTGCCACCAGCGTACACAGGGGCACTAATGAAAAACTGTTTTTT.

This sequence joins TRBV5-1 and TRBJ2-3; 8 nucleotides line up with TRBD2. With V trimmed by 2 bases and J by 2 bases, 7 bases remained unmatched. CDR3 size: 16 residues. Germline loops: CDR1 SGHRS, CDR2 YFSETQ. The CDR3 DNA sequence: TGCGCCAGCAGCTTTGGAGCGGGAGTGAACACAGATACGCAGTATTTT. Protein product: CASSFGAGVNTDTQYF.

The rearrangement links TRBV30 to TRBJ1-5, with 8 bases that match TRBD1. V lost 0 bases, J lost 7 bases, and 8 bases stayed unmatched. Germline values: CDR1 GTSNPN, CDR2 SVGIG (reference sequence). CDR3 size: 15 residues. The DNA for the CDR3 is TGTGCCTGGAGTGTGGGAGACAGGGGAGACCAGCCCCAGCATTTT. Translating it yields CAWSVGDRGDQPQHF.

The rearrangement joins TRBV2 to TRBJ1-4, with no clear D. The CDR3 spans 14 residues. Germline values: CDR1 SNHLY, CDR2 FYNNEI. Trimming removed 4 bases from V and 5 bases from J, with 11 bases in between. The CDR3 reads CASSGPPLNEKLFF. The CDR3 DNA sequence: TGTGCCAGCAGTGGGCCGCCCCTCAATGAAAAACTGTTTTTT.

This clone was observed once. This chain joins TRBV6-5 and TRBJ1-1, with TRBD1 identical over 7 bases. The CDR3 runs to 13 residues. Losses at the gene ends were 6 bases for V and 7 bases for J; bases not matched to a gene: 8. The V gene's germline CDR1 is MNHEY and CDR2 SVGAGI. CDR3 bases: TGTGCCAGCAGGACCGACAGGGTTGTTGAAGCTTTCTTT. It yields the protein CASRTDRVVEAFF.

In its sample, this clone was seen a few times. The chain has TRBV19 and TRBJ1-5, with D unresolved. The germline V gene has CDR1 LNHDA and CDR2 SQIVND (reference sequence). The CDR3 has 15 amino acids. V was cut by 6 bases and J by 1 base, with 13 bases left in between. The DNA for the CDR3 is TGTGCCAGTAGCAGCCCCCGGGAGAGCAATCAGCCCCAGCATTTT. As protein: CASSSPRESNQPQHF.

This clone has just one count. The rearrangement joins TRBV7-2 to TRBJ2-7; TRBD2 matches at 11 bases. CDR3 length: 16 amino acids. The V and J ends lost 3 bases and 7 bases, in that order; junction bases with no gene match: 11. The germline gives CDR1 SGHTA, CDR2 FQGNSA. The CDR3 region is CASSFTSGGLKREQYF. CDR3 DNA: TGTGCCAGCAGCTTTACTAGCGGGGGCCTCAAGAGGGAGCAGTACTTC.

CDR3 DNA: TGTGCCAGAAAAATAGCGGGGGGGCCCTCTGAGCAGTTCTTC. As protein: CARKIAGGPSEQFF. The V and J genes are TRBV2 and TRBJ2-1; 11 bases map to TRBD2. The germline V gene encodes CDR1 SNHLY and CDR2 FYNNEI. Trimming took 9 bases from V and 9 from J; bases not matched to a gene: 10. The CDR3 totals 14 residues.

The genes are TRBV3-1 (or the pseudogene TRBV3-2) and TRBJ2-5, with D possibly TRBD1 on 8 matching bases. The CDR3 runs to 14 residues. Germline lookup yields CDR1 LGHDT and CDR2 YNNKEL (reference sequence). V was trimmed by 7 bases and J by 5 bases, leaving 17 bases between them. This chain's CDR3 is CASTRTGRGETQYF. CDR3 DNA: TGTGCCAGCACCCGGACAGGGAGGGGGGAGACCCAGTACTTC.